This T cell receptor (beta chain) was recovered during a study of post-analysis software for immune sequencing data. Study-wide points: In patients, five or six TRBV segments were more frequent than in controls, with TRBV5-6, TRBV5-1 and TRBV20-1 among them.

The germline V gene has CDR1 DFQATT and CDR2 SNEGSKA (reference sequence). Trimming removed 7 bases from V and 3 bases from J, with 10 bases in between. The CDR3 is 11 amino acids. Unique molecular identifiers were carried by the TCR beta cDNA libraries. cDNA molecules numbering about 470,000 came from roughly 1.1 to 9.2 million T cells. TCRdb fed the PCR reads into MiXCR, producing one record per CDR3 protein. Among fewer than 850,000 distinct CDR3 sequences listed, around 27% were seen once. Concerning this clonotype: Its antigen is not identified.

The specimen was blood. This sequence joins TRBV20-1 and TRBJ2-7; a possible D gene is TRBD2 (5 bases). This TCR derives from a girl between 10 and 17 years old with multiple sclerosis. The CDR3 reads CSGRLIYEQYF. The CDR3 DNA sequence: TGCAGTGGGAGGCTTATCTACGAGCAGTACTTC.